The sequence of this T cell receptor beta chain was determined in a study of PD-1 blockade in classical Hodgkin lymphoma. This table comes from immunoSEQ multiplex PCR, and its TCRdb copy is limited to in-frame clones, with some not included. Here the sample spans more than 30,000 clones, 77% being singletons. Study results and caveats: By C4D1, CD4+ diversity increased significantly, especially in complete responders.

The V gene's germline CDR1 is MNHNS and CDR2 SASEGT. The CDR3 has 15 amino acids. Between the trimmed V and J ends, which lost 10 bases and 1 base, there was a span of 17 bases. As concerns this clone: Its antigen is currently unknown.

Time point denoted: cycle 4 day 1 (C4D1), after around six weeks of nivolumab. Brentuximab vedotin exposure varied among the patients, all of whom had relapsed after autologous stem cell transplantation. Each best response was a complete response, a partial response or progressive disease. The clonotype comes from a human donor with classical Hodgkin lymphoma. The V call is TRBV6-1, the J call TRBJ1-3; weak D call: TRBD1 (5 bases). The sequencing used peripheral blood mononuclear cells (PBMCs), collected before the fourth cycle of nivolumab. The DNA for the CDR3 is TGTGCCACCAGGACATCTTTCAATTCTGGAAACACCATATATTTT. It yields the protein CATRTSFNSGNTIYF.